The clone carrying this T cell receptor beta chain was detected only a few times. Its specificity is unknown. From germline, CDR1 is SNHLY and CDR2 FYNNEI. This CDR3 is 13 amino acids long. The germline V and J ends were trimmed by 4 bases and 7 bases, with 11 bases remaining between them. TCRdb's table, derived via immunoSEQ multiplex PCR, lists solely in-frame clones and lacks some. The sample consists of about 49,000 clones, around 53% of them appearing once. This entry belongs to a study of cytotoxic CD8 clonotypes in ibrutinib-treated CLL. Overall study findings and caveats: Public clonotypes, rarely seen, contracted or held steady on treatment. Samples from sustained-remission and progressing patients were taken at different times.

The sequence came from a human donor with chronic lymphocytic leukemia. The rearrangement uses TRBV2 and TRBJ2-4; the D gene could be TRBD1 or TRBD2 (5 bases each). Sequencing was performed on PBMCs, taken after 12 months of ibrutinib treatment. CDR3 region: CASSAGTGNIQYF. Here the CDR3 DNA reads TGTGCCAGCAGTGCGGGGACGGGGAACATTCAGTACTTC.